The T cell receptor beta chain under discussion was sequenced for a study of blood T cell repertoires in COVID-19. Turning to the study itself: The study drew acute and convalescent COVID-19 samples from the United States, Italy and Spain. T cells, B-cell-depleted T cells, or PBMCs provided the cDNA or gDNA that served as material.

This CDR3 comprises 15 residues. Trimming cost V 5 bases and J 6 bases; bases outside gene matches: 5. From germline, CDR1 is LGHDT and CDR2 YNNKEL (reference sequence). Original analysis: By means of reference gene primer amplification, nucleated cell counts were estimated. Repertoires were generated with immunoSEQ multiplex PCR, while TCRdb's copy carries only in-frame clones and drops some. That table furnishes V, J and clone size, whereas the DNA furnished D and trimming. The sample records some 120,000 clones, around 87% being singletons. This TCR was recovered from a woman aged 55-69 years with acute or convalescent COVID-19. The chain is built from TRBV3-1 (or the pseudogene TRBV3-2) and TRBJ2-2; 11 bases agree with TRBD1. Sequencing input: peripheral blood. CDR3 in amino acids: CASSSRDRGAGELFF. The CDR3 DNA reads TGTGCCAGCAGCTCTCGGGACAGGGGGGCCGGGGAGCTGTTTTTT.